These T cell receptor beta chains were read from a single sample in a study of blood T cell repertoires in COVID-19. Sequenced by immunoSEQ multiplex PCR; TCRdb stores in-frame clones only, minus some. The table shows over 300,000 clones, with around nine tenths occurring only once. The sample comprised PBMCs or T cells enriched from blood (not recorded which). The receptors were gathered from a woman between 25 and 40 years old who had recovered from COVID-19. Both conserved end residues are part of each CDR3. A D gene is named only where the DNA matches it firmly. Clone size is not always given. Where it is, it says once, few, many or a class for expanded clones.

CASSERIVSYEQYF	TGTGCCAGCAGTGAGAGGATAGTCTCCTACGAGCAGTACTTC	TRBV2	-	TRBJ2-7	few
CASAGESNTEAFF	TGTGCCAGCGCAGGGGAATCGAACACTGAAGCTTTCTTT	TRBV5-4	-	TRBJ1-1	-
CASSLTAGGAGREQFF	TGTGCCAGCAGCTTAACGGCAGGGGGCGCCGGCCGTGAGCAGTTCTTC	TRBV7-3	TRBD1	TRBJ2-1	-
CSVDQGIGDEQYF	TGCAGCGTTGACCAGGGGATCGGGGACGAGCAGTACTTC	TRBV29-1	-	TRBJ2-7	-
CASSPLQAGGFNTGELFF	TGTGCCAGCTCACCACTTCAAGCGGGGGGATTTAACACCGGGGAGCTGTTTTTT	TRBV18	TRBD2	TRBJ2-2	once
CASSTLGEGTDTQYF	TGTGCCAGTAGTACCCTTGGGGAGGGCACAGATACGCAGTATTTT	TRBV19	-	TRBJ2-3	-
CASSVVLGTGVGTEAFF	TGTGCCAGCAGCGTAGTCCTTGGGACAGGGGTAGGCACTGAAGCTTTCTTT	TRBV9	TRBD1	TRBJ1-1	once
CASSRGQAYGYTF	TGTGCCAGCAGCCGAGGACAGGCGTATGGCTACACCTTC	TRBV12-3/TRBV12-4	TRBD1	TRBJ1-2	few
CAWSPGGTEAFF	TGTGCCTGGAGTCCAGGGGGCACTGAAGCTTTCTTT	TRBV30	TRBD1	TRBJ1-1	-
CASAGQGISQPQHF	TGTGCCAGTGCCGGACAGGGTATATCACAGCCCCAGCATTTT	TRBV19	TRBD1	TRBJ1-5	-
CASSTPGTASGNTIYF	TGTGCCAGTAGTACGCCCGGGACAGCCTCTGGAAACACCATATATTTT	TRBV19	TRBD1	TRBJ1-3	-